This T cell receptor (beta chain) was sequenced for a study of CD8 T cells in ankylosing spondylitis. Study outcomes and limitations: Disease-linked clones were found to be CD8+ and relatively rare in peripheral blood. Seemingly characteristic of ankylosing spondylitis blood was a TCR beta motif consisting of several highly homologous variants. Clones linked to disease were reported to show significant enrichment in matched ankylosing spondylitis synovial fluid.

Molecular-barcoded quantitative 5'-RACE produced these TCR beta libraries. TCRdb reprocessed the 5' RACE reads via MiXCR and lists one record per CDR3 protein. The sample includes about 220,000 distinct CDR3 sequences, 10% of them seen just once. CDR3 length: 12 residues. Germline V gives CDR1 DFQATT, CDR2 SNEGSKA (reference sequence). V gave up 7 bases and J gave up 7 bases, with 16 bases separating them. The table lists this clonotype with many counts. Its antigen is not identified. Sequenced input: blood, either unsorted or a sorted T cell fraction (not recorded which). This receptor was identified in a male donor with ankylosing spondylitis or in good health (not recorded which). The chain joins TRBV20-1 to TRBJ1-1, with D hard to call. CDR3 nucleotide sequence: TGCAGTGTGCCAGGAACATACTTTGAAGCTTTCTTT. This gives the protein CSVPGTYFEAFF.